Listed below are T cell receptor beta chains from one sample, sequenced in a study of HIV-infected patients and healthy controls. Using its own MiXCR run on the 5' RACE reads, TCRdb lists one record per CDR3 protein. Of under 20,000 distinct CDR3 sequences in the sample, around 6.7% were seen once. Sequencing used blood. Every receptor here comes from an adult in good health. Both conserved end residues are part of each CDR3. D genes are given only for firm matches. Rows may omit the clone size; those that give it use once, few, many or a size class.

v_call	d_call	j_call	clone_size	cdr3_nt	cdr3_aa
TRBV29-1	.	TRBJ1-1	many	TGCAGCGGCCTGAGGGATGAAGGCACTGAAGCTTTCTTT	CSGLRDEGTEAFF
TRBV7-2	.	TRBJ2-7	many	TGTGCCAGCAGCCCGTACAACGGCGAGCAGTACTTC	CASSPYNGEQYF
TRBV7-2	TRBD1	TRBJ2-7	many	TGTGCCAGCAGTTATACAGGGGGTCCCTACGAGCAGTACTTC	CASSYTGGPYEQYF
TRBV20-1	.	TRBJ1-5	.	TGCAGTGCTAGAGATACCCAGTCTCAGGGGCCCCAGCATTTT	CSARDTQSQGPQHF
TRBV15	.	TRBJ2-1	.	TGTGCCACCAGCAGATTGGCGGGGTCCTACAATGAGCAGTTCTTC	CATSRLAGSYNEQFF
TRBV3-1	.	TRBJ2-3	many	TGTGCCAGCAGCCAGAATGAGGGAACGCAGTATTTT	CASSQNEGTQYF
TRBV4-2	.	TRBJ1-3	many	TGTGCCAGCAGCCAAGGCTCTGGAAACACCATATATTTT	CASSQGSGNTIYF
TRBV10-3	TRBD1	TRBJ1-2	many	TGTGCCACAGGGGGACAGAATAACTATGGCTACACCTTC	CATGGQNNYGYTF
TRBV12-3/TRBV12-4	.	TRBJ1-2	many	TGTGCCAGCAGTGTAACGGTCTATGGCTACACCTTC	CASSVTVYGYTF
TRBV29-1	.	TRBJ2-1	.	TGCAGCGTTGTGCCCTACAATGAGCAGTTCTTC	CSVVPYNEQFF
TRBV29-1	.	TRBJ1-1	many	TGCAGCGTCGAGGACCCTTATGAAGCTTTCTTT	CSVEDPYEAFF
TRBV20-1	.	TRBJ2-5	.	TGCTCTAGCCAAGAGACCCAGTACTTC	CSSQETQYF
TRBV3-1	TRBD2	TRBJ2-3	medium-sized	TGTGCCAGCAGCAGGACTAGCGGGGGGTCAGATACGCAGTATTTT	CASSRTSGGSDTQYF
TRBV10-3	TRBD1	TRBJ2-5	many	TGTGCCATCGCGGGACAGGGCACCGAGACCCAGTACTTC	CAIAGQGTETQYF
TRBV12-3/TRBV12-4	TRBD1	TRBJ1-1	medium-sized	TGTGCCAGCAGTCTCCTTCCTCAGGGGGCGAACACTGAAGCTTTCTTT	CASSLLPQGANTEAFF
TRBV7-9	.	TRBJ1-1	.	TGTGCCAGCAGCGAGGCGGCCGTGAACACTGAAGCTTTCTTT	CASSEAAVNTEAFF
TRBV20-1	.	TRBJ2-3	many	TGCAGTGCTAGAGCCTGGGGGGGCCGCTCAGATACGCAGTATTTT	CSARAWGGRSDTQYF
TRBV28	.	TRBJ2-7	medium-sized	TGTGCCAGCAGGTGGGGGGAGGACTCCTACGAGCAGTACTTC	CASRWGEDSYEQYF
TRBV18	.	TRBJ2-2	many	TGTGCCAGCTCACCACCGGAGACCGGGGAGCTGTTTTTT	CASSPPETGELFF
TRBV12-3/TRBV12-4	.	TRBJ2-3	many	TGTGCCAGCAGTTTAATACCTACAGATACGCAGTATTTT	CASSLIPTDTQYF
TRBV6-2/TRBV6-3	.	TRBJ2-4	.	TGTGCCAGCAGATTGGGCCCCGCGACGGGCATTCAGTACTTC	CASRLGPATGIQYF
TRBV18	.	TRBJ1-6	many	TGTGCCAGCTCACCCAGTACAGGGAAAAAATCACCCCTCCACTTT	CASSPSTGKKSPLHF
TRBV7-9	TRBD1	TRBJ1-5	many	TGTGCCAGCAGCCCGACGGGGACAGGGACTCGTCAGCCCCAGCATTTT	CASSPTGTGTRQPQHF
TRBV5-8	TRBD1	TRBJ1-1	many	TGTGCCAGCAGCGTTGGACAGGGCCTCATGAACACTGAAGCTTTCTTT	CASSVGQGLMNTEAFF
TRBV10-3	TRBD2	TRBJ2-5	many	TGTGCCATCAGTGAGTCGATAGCGGGGGCAAAAGAGACCCAGTACTTC	CAISESIAGAKETQYF
TRBV3-1	.	TRBJ2-7	many	TGTGCCAGCAGCGGCAAGGGGGGGCAGCCCTACGAGCAGTACTTC	CASSGKGGQPYEQYF
TRBV7-9	TRBD1	TRBJ1-4	many	TGTGCCAGCAGCTTAGAGGACAGGGGTAATGAAAAACTGTTTTTT	CASSLEDRGNEKLFF
TRBV6-2/TRBV6-3	TRBD1	TRBJ2-7	many	TGTGCCAGCAGCGAGTCGGGGTCTAGGGGGCAAAGCTCCTACGAGCAGTACTTC	CASSESGSRGQSSYEQYF
TRBV6-4	.	TRBJ2-1	many	TGTGCCAGCAGTGACTCGACTAGTCGTGAGCAGTTCTTC	CASSDSTSREQFF
TRBV6-5	.	TRBJ2-3	.	TGTGCCAGCAAGAGGCTAAATTGGGGGTCCACAGATACGCAGTATTTT	CASKRLNWGSTDTQYF
TRBV18	.	TRBJ1-4	.	TGTGCCAGCTCACGAACAGGCGCAAGAAGTGAAAAACTGTTTTTT	CASSRTGARSEKLFF
TRBV6-2/TRBV6-3	TRBD1	TRBJ2-7	many	TGTGCCAGCAGAACCGGGACAGGGTCCCCCGAGCAGTACTTC	CASRTGTGSPEQYF
TRBV7-9	.	TRBJ2-5	many	TGTGCCAGCAGCTTAGTAGAACGGCTCCAAGAGACCCAGTACTTC	CASSLVERLQETQYF
TRBV20-1	TRBD2	TRBJ2-3	many	TGCAGTGCTGGGACTAGTGGCACAGATACGCAGTATTTT	CSAGTSGTDTQYF
TRBV12-5	.	TRBJ1-2	medium-sized	TGTGCTAGTGGTTTGGCCTATGGCTACACCTTC	CASGLAYGYTF
TRBV7-3	TRBD2	TRBJ2-4	.	TGTGCCAGCAGCTTGGACGGGGGGGCTGGAGGAGCCAAAAACATTCAGTACTTC	CASSLDGGAGGAKNIQYF
TRBV7-9	TRBD1	TRBJ2-1	many	TGTGCCAGCAGCTTTAAGGGACAGGACAGGAGTCGCCATGAGCAGTTCTTC	CASSFKGQDRSRHEQFF
TRBV5-4	.	TRBJ2-3	many	TGTGCCAGCAGCCCCCCGGGAACTCCGTCAGATACGCAGTATTTT	CASSPPGTPSDTQYF
TRBV9	TRBD2	TRBJ2-7	many	TGTGCCAGCAGCGAACATAGTAGCGGGGGCCACTTCTACGAGCAGTACTTC	CASSEHSSGGHFYEQYF
TRBV6-2/TRBV6-3	.	TRBJ2-1	medium-sized	TGTGCCAGCAGTTGGACCGCGGGGGACAGAACGAACAATGAGCAGTTCTTC	CASSWTAGDRTNNEQFF
TRBV19	.	TRBJ1-1	many	TGTGCCAGTAATTCTTTGGGGGTCCCTGAAGCTTTCTTT	CASNSLGVPEAFF
TRBV20-1	.	TRBJ2-7	many	TGCAGTGCGACCCCCCATTACGAGCAGTACTTC	CSATPHYEQYF
TRBV4-1	.	TRBJ2-3	.	TGCGCCAGCAGCCGGGCAGCGGTCGGAGGAGCAGATACGCAGTATTTT	CASSRAAVGGADTQYF
TRBV29-1	TRBD1	TRBJ1-4	medium-sized	TGCAGCGTTGAAGGGACAGGGTCTAGTGAAAAACTGTTTTTT	CSVEGTGSSEKLFF
TRBV7-2	.	TRBJ1-1	many	TGTGCCAGCAGCTTAGGTCGAGGGAACACTGAAGCTTTCTTT	CASSLGRGNTEAFF
TRBV20-1	TRBD1	TRBJ2-2	many	TGCAGTGCTAGGGGGACAGGAAGGAACACCGGGGAGCTGTTTTTT	CSARGTGRNTGELFF
TRBV4-3	.	TRBJ2-3	few	TGCGCCAGCAGCCAATTTGATCGGGGGGCGAGCACAGATACGCAGTATTTT	CASSQFDRGASTDTQYF
TRBV7-2	TRBD2	TRBJ2-1	.	TGTGCCAGCAGCTCGCCGACTAGCGGTTTCCTCTACAATGAGCAGTTCTTC	CASSSPTSGFLYNEQFF
TRBV6-6	.	TRBJ2-3	many	TGTGCCAGCAGACCTGCGACAGATACGCAGTATTTT	CASRPATDTQYF
TRBV10-3	.	TRBJ2-5	many	TGTGCCATCAGTGAGTCGAACGGAGGAGAGACCCAGTACTTC	CAISESNGGETQYF
TRBV19	TRBD1	TRBJ1-5	many	TGTGCCAGTAGCGGGACAGGGGGTCAGCCCCAGCATTTT	CASSGTGGQPQHF
TRBV4-2	TRBD1	TRBJ1-6	many	TGTGCCAGCAGCCTGAATCCGGACAGGGTTAATTCACCCCTCCACTTT	CASSLNPDRVNSPLHF